This T cell receptor beta chain was identified during a study of T cell changes during pregnancy in multiple sclerosis. The length of the CDR3 is 14 residues. Trimming pared 2 bases from V and 7 bases from J, leaving 12 bases between. Germline assignment: CDR1 LNHNV and CDR2 YYDKDF (reference sequence). Profiled with immunoSEQ multiplex PCR; TCRdb holds only in-frame clones, not every one. Here the sample spans around 42,000 clones, 88% being singletons. This receptor was taken from a female donor in good health, enrolled as a control in a pregnancy study. The J gene is TRBJ1-5, the V gene TRBV15; D is ambiguous. The source material was peripheral blood, sampled in the first trimester of pregnancy. In DNA, the CDR3 is TGTGCCACCAGCAGACGTTACAGCTCGCAGCCCCAGCATTTT. Encoded protein: CATSRRYSSQPQHF.